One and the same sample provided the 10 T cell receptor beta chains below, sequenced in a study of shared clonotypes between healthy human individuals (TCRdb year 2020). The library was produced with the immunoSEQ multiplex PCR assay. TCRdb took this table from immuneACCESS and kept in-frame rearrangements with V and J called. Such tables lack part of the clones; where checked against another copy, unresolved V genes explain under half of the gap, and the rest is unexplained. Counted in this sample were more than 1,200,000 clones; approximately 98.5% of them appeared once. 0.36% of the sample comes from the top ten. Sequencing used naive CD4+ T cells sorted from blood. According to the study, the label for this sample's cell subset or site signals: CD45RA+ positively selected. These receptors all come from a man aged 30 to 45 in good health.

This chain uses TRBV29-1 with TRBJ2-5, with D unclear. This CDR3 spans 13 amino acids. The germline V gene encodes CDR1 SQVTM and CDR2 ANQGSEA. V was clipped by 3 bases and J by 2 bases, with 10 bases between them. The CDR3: CSVDGGFQETQYF. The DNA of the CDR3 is TGCAGCGTTGATGGCGGATTTCAAGAGACCCAGTACTTC.

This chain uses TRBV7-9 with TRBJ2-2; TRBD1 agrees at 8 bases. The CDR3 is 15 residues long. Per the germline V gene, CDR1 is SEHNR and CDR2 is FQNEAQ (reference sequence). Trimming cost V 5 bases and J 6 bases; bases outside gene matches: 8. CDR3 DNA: TGTGCCAGCAGCAAGGTGGACAGGGTGGCCGGGGAGCTGTTTTTT. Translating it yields CASSKVDRVAGELFF.

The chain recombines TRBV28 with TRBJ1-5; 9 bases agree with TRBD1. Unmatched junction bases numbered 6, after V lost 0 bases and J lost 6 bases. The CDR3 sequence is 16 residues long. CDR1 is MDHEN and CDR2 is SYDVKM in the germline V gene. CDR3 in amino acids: CASSLWTGQGGQPQHF. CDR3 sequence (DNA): TGTGCCAGCAGTTTATGGACGGGACAGGGCGGTCAGCCCCAGCATTTT.

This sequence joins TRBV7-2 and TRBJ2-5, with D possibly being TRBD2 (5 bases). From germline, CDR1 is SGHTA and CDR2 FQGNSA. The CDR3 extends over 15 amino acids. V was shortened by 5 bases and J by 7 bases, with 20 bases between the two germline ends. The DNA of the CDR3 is TGTGCCAGCAGCCCCCATCCGGGGTTGTCGGGGACCCAGTACTTC. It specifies CASSPHPGLSGTQYF.

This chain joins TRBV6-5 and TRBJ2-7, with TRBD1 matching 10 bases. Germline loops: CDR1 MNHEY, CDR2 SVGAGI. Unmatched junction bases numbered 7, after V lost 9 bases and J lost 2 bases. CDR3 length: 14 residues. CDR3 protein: CASVAGTGAYEQYF. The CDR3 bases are TGTGCCAGTGTAGCCGGGACAGGGGCCTACGAGCAGTACTTC.

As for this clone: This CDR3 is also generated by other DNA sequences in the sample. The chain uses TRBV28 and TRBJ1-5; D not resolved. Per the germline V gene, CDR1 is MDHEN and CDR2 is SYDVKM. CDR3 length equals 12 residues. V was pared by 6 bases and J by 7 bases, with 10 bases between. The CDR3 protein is CASSQVGQPQHF. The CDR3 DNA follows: TGTGCCAGCAGCCAGGTAGGCCAGCCCCAGCATTTT.

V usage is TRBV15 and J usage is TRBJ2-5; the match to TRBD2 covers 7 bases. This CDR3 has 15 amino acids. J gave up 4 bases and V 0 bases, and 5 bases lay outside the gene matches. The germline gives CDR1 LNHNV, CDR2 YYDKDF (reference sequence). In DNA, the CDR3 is TGTGCCACCAGCAGAGATGGGGGGGACCGAGAGACCCAGTACTTC. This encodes CATSRDGGDRETQYF.

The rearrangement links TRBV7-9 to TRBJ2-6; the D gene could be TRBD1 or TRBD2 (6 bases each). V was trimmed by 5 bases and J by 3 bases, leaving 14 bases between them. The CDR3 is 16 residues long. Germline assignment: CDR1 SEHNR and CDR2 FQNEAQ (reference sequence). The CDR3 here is CASSVGGTVGANVLTF. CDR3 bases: TGTGCCAGCAGCGTAGGGGGGACTGTTGGGGCCAACGTCCTGACTTTC.

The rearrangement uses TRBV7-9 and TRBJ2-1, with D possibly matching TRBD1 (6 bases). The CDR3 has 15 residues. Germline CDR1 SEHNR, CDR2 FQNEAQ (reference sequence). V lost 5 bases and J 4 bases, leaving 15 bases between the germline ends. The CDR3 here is CASSRGTPPYNEQFF. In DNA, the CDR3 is TGTGCCAGCAGCCGAGGGACACCACCTTACAATGAGCAGTTCTTC. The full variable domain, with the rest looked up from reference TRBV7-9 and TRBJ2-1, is DTGVSQNPRHKITKRGQNVTFRCDPISEHNRLYWYRQTLGQGPEFLTYFQNEAQLEKSRLLSDRFSAERPKGSFSTLEIQRTEQGDSAMYLCASSRGTPPYNEQFFGPGTRLTVL.

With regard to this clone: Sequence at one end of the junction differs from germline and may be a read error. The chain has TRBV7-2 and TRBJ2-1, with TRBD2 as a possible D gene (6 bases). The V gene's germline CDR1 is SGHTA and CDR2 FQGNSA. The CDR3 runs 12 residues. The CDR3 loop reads CASSLVGLETLF. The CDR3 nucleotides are TGTGCCAGCAGCTTAGTGGGACTCGAAACACTCTTC. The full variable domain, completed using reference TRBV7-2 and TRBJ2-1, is GAGVSQSPSNKVTEKGKDVELRCDPISGHTALYWYRQSLGQGLEFLIYFQGNSAPDKSGLPSDRFSAERTGGSVSTLTIQRTQQEDSAVYLCASSLVGLETLFGPGTRLTVL.